This T cell receptor (beta chain) was sequenced in a study of cytomegalovirus exposure and HLA in healthy donors. Study-level background: About 85 million unique TCRs from HLA-typed donors were held in an early release of data.

This PCR relied on a set of 60 Vbeta primers and 13 Jbeta primers. Data came from immunoSEQ multiplex PCR; TCRdb stores just in-frame clones and leaves some out. The sample carries approximately 120,000 clones, 65% to 80% recorded once. Germline loops: CDR1 SNHLY, CDR2 FYNNEI. CDR3 length: 14 residues. The J segment lost 10 bases and the V segment lost 6 bases, leaving 6 bases of the junction unmatched. Broader study findings: The study reported that TCR beta sequences accurately predicted HLA-A and HLA-B alleles in most subjects.

This clone was observed a handful of times. Antigen unknown. Material for sequencing was PBMCs. The receptor comes from a middle-aged woman in good health and CMV-seropositive. V gene TRBV2 combines with J gene TRBJ1-6, with 10 positions matching TRBD1. DNA of the CDR3: TGTGCCAGCAGCCCGACAGGGGGCGGGTCACCCCTCCACTTT. It yields the protein CASSPTGGGSPLHF.